The 5 T cell receptor beta chains below come from one sample, sequenced in a study of blood T cell repertoires in COVID-19. Only in-frame clones appear in the TCRdb table, and some are missing; sequencing was by immunoSEQ multiplex PCR. Of about 350,000 clones in the sample, about nine tenths are singletons; the top ten hold approximately 4.1%. Sequencing was carried out using peripheral blood. These receptors all come from a woman in her sixties with COVID-19, enrolled during active disease.

J is TRBJ1-4 and V is TRBV7-9, with D perhaps matching TRBD1 (5 bases). Trimming left V 4 bases short and J 4 bases short, with 10 bases between. Germline V gene sequence: CDR1 SEHNR, CDR2 FQNEAQ (reference sequence). This CDR3 comprises 14 residues. As DNA, the CDR3 is TGTGCCAGCAGCTCGACAGTATATAATGAAAAACTGTTTTTT. Amino acid sequence: CASSSTVYNEKLFF.

The rearrangement joins TRBV7-9 to TRBJ2-7, with a possible D match to TRBD2 (6 bases). CDR1 is SEHNR, CDR2 FQNEAQ, per germline (reference sequence). The V gene lost 1 base and the J gene lost 5 bases, with 9 bases spanning the gap. CDR3 length: 13 residues. CDR3 nucleotides: TGTGCCAGCAGCTTAGGCGGGGACCACGAGCAGTACTTC. Its translation is CASSLGGDHEQYF.

This clone is a singleton in its sample. V usage is TRBV6-5 and J usage is TRBJ2-7; D possibly corresponds to TRBD1 (6 bases). Germline-derived CDR1 and CDR2 are MNHEY and SVGAGI. V lost 4 bases to trimming and J lost 10 bases, with 17 bases between them. This CDR3 spans 13 amino acids. The CDR3 coding sequence is TGTGCCAGCAGTTCTCCAGGGGCAATGAGCCAGTACTTC. Protein product: CASSSPGAMSQYF.

The chain has TRBV9 and TRBJ1-4; D not resolved. V dropped 0 bases and J dropped 5 bases, with 11 bases sitting between them. The germline V gene encodes CDR1 SGDLS and CDR2 YYNGEE. This CDR3 is 15 amino acids long. CDR3 nucleotide sequence: TGTGCCAGCAGCGTAGATGGAGCACCGAATGAAAAACTGTTTTTT. Protein: CASSVDGAPNEKLFF.

In this sample, this clone turned up once. This sequence joins TRBV4-2 and TRBJ1-5, with TRBD1 matching over 8 bases. CDR1 is LGHNA, CDR2 YNFKEQ, per germline. The CDR3 runs 14 residues. Trimming removed 3 bases from V and 5 bases from J; junction bases left unmatched: 3. CDR3 nucleotide sequence: TGTGCCAGCAGCCAGACAGGGGAAGATCAGCCCCAGCATTTT. Its translation: CASSQTGEDQPQHF.